This T cell receptor (beta chain) came from a study of T cell repertoires in cytomegalovirus infection. Study-wide context: It can be stated that public TCR beta signatures indicated CMV infection as well as a matching HLA type.

One entry per CDR3 protein results from TCRdb running MiXCR on the reads. The sample carries just over 300,000 distinct CDR3 sequences, 17% recorded once. Study observations and caveats: Clonotype analysis showed dominance of the ex vivo response by HLA-C-restricted CMV-specific TCR beta clonotypes. Cumulative frequency (of public TCR beta family members) identified carriers of CMV plus the relevant HLA.

Germline V gene data show CDR1 as SEHNR and CDR2 as FQNEAQ (reference sequence). The CDR3 runs to 13 residues. V was clipped by 0 bases and J by 3 bases, with 5 bases between them. In this sample, this clonotype turned up many times. What it recognizes is unknown. The sample consisted of PBMCs. This chain connects TRBV7-9 to TRBJ1-1; D call uncertain. The TCR originated in a human donor in good health (CMV status not recorded). Some clones in this sample may be carry-over from other donors' samples. CDR3 sequence: CASSLAGDTEAFF. Here the CDR3 DNA reads TGTGCCAGCAGCTTAGCTGGGGACACTGAAGCTTTCTTT.